The T cell receptor (beta chain) described here comes from a study of blood T cell repertoires in COVID-19. As for the study in general: Samples of COVID-19 (acute and convalescent) were obtained from the United States, Italy and Spain. In each case, the material was cDNA or gDNA derived from T cells, B-cell-depleted T cells, or PBMCs.

As processed by the authors: Reference gene primers were amplified, and this amplification served to estimate nucleated cell counts. Some clones are missing from TCRdb's copy, which holds only in-frame ones; the method was immunoSEQ multiplex PCR. That table gives V, J and clone size, and the DNA gave D and trimming. The data hold around 15,000 clones, with around 77% observed a single time. The count of this clone is one. The germline V gene has CDR1 MNHEY and CDR2 SVGAGI. The CDR3 length is 14 residues. Trimming left V 5 bases short and J 1 base short, with 11 bases between. This chain uses TRBV6-5 with TRBJ1-1; weak D call: TRBD1 (5 bases). Sequenced material: peripheral blood. The receptor's source is a human donor in a cohort sampled during active COVID-19. The CDR3 DNA follows: TGTGCCAGCAGTACTACAGGCCAGAACACTGAAGCTTTCTTT. Translated: CASSTTGQNTEAFF.